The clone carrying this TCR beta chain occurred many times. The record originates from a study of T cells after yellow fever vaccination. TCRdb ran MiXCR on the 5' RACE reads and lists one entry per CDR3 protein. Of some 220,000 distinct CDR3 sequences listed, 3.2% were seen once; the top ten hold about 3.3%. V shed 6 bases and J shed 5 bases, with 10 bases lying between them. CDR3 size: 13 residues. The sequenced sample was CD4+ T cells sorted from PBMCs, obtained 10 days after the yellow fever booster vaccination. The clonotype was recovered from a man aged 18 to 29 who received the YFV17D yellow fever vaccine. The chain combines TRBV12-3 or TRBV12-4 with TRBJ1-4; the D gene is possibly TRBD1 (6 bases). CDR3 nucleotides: TGTGCCAGCAGCCGACAGGAAAATGAAAAACTGTTTTTT. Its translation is CASSRQENEKLFF.